This TCR beta chain was found in a study of response to subunit inactivated influenza vaccine. Notes on the study in general: The authors put forward the suggestion that each seasonal influenza vaccination may bring in only a limited number of new T cells.

This clonotype was recorded a few times. What it binds is not known. TCRdb independently ran MiXCR on the RT-PCR reads; one entry per CDR3 protein. Among about 540,000 distinct CDR3 sequences listed, around 21% were seen once. The same data also contributed to another study, on T cells expressing NK-cell markers. That paper notes: The cDNA for TCR beta came from 5'RACE template switching with UMIs. Of eight sequenced donors, seven were HCMV-seropositive and one HCMV-seronegative.

The receptor was isolated from a man in his fifties who received an inactivated influenza vaccine. The sequenced sample was CD4+ T cells sorted from PBMCs, obtained 12 days after vaccination.

The DNA of the CDR3 is TGTGCCAGCAGTGGTGGGGGGGACCCCGTCTACGAGCAGTACTTC. This translates into CASSGGGDPVYEQYF. This sequence joins TRBV28 and TRBJ2-7; 7 bases line up with TRBD2. The CDR3 consists of 15 residues. Germline V CDR1 and CDR2: MDHEN, SYDVKM. V shed 5 bases and J 3 bases; nucleotides not matched to a gene: 10.